This T cell receptor beta chain was identified in a study of T cells after yellow fever vaccination. This clonotype was recorded many times. Trimming took 6 bases from V and 4 from J; bases not matched to a gene: 11. The germline gives CDR1 SGHTA, CDR2 FQGNSA. This CDR3 is 15 amino acids long. One entry per CDR3 protein results from TCRdb running MiXCR on the 5' RACE reads. This sample carries about 550,000 distinct CDR3 sequences, around 21% of them seen once, and the ten largest clones take roughly an eighth. The chain links TRBV7-2 to TRBJ2-7; TRBD2 agrees at 8 bases. The origin of this receptor is a man younger than 40 who received the YFV17D yellow fever vaccine. The material was PBMCs, obtained 15 days after the yellow fever booster vaccination. CDR3: CASSPLAGVEYEQYF. CDR3 sequence (DNA): TGTGCCAGCAGTCCTCTAGCGGGTGTAGAGTACGAGCAGTACTTC.